The 28 T cell receptor beta chains reported below all come from one sample, sequenced in a study of cytotoxic CD8 clonotypes in ibrutinib-treated CLL. Libraries were prepared by immunoSEQ multiplex PCR; TCRdb keeps only in-frame clonotypes and omits some of them. The data hold about 120,000 clones, with around 85% observed a single time. Sequenced here: PBMCs, sampled after 24 months of ibrutinib treatment. The receptors were sampled from a human donor with chronic lymphocytic leukemia.

The rearrangement joins TRBV15 to TRBJ2-6, with D maybe TRBD2 (6 bases). The CDR3 runs to 18 residues. Between the trimmed V and J ends, which lost 0 bases and 0 bases, there was a span of 12 bases. Germline-derived CDR1 and CDR2 are LNHNV and YYDKDF (reference sequence). CDR3 DNA: TGTGCCACCAGCAGAGATGCGGGGCAGTTCTCTGGGGCCAACGTCCTGACTTTC. This encodes CATSRDAGQFSGANVLTF.

The chain couples TRBV7-9 to TRBJ1-6; D unclear. The germline V gene has CDR1 SEHNR and CDR2 FQNEAQ (reference sequence). The ends were cut back, 2 bases at V and 7 bases at J, with 12 bases in the middle. The CDR3 is made up of 15 amino acids. This CDR3 is CASSLRQRKNSPLHF. For the CDR3, the DNA is TGTGCCAGCAGCTTAAGGCAGAGGAAGAATTCACCCCTCCACTTT.

V gene TRBV4-2 combines with J gene TRBJ2-1, with 10 bases aligning to TRBD2. The CDR3 consists of 16 residues. CDR1 and CDR2 (germline): LGHNA, YNFKEQ. The V gene end was trimmed by 0 bases and the J gene end by 7 bases; junction bases not matched to a gene: 6. The DNA of the CDR3 is TGTGCCAGCAGCCAAGATGCGCTAGCGGGGGTAAATGAGCAGTTCTTC. Translating it yields CASSQDALAGVNEQFF.

The CDR3 nucleotides read TGCGCCAGCAGCCAACTGGAAGTAGCGGGCGAGCAGTACTTC. This sequence encodes CASSQLEVAGEQYF. The genes are TRBV5-1 and TRBJ2-7, with 7 bases that match TRBD2. The CDR3 is 14 amino acids. The germline CDR1 and CDR2 sequences are SGHRS and YFSETQ. The V segment lost 4 bases and the J segment 6 bases; nucleotides outside the gene matches: 10.

The V gene is TRBV29-1, the J gene TRBJ2-3, with a weak D call TRBD1 (5 bases). The CDR3 has 12 residues. Germline loops: CDR1 SQVTM, CDR2 ANQGSEA. The ends were cut back, 2 bases at V and 4 bases at J, with 7 bases in the middle. The chain's CDR3 is CSVEQGPDTQYF. The CDR3 region has the DNA TGCAGCGTTGAACAGGGCCCAGATACGCAGTATTTT.

This chain links TRBV5-6 with TRBJ1-5; maybe TRBD1 (5 bases). The CDR3 totals 15 residues. Trimming pared 3 bases from V and 7 bases from J, leaving 17 bases between. Germline V CDR1 and CDR2: SGHDT, YYEEEE. This CDR3 reads CASSYGMGGGQPQHF. The CDR3 DNA reads TGTGCCAGCAGCTATGGTATGGGGGGGGGACAGCCCCAGCATTTT. The full variable domain, in which reference TRBV5-6 and TRBJ1-5 provide the parts outside the CDR3, is DAGVTQSPTHLIKTRGQQVTLRCSPKSGHDTVSWYQQALGQGPQFIFQYYEEEERQRGNFPDRFSGHQFPNYSSELNVNALLLGDSALYLCASSYGMGGGQPQHFGDGTRLSIL.

The rearrangement uses TRBV2 and TRBJ2-3; 9 nucleotides line up with TRBD2. Germline loops: CDR1 SNHLY, CDR2 FYNNEI. This CDR3 is built from 17 residues. The J segment lost 2 bases and the V segment lost 8 bases, leaving 14 bases of the junction unmatched. In nucleotides, the CDR3 is TGTGCCAGCGGTCCCCTCCCGGCTAGCGGGATCACAGATACGCAGTATTTT. Amino acids: CASGPLPASGITDTQYF.

This chain connects TRBV23-1 to TRBJ1-1; D uncertain. TRBV23-1 is treated as an ORF (open reading frame) with a function not yet certain. V was trimmed by 5 bases and J by 4 bases, leaving 11 bases between them. The CDR3 runs 13 residues. CDR3 nucleotides: TGCGCCAGCAGTTCTGTGGTGGGCACTGAAGCTTTCTTT. It yields the protein CASSSVVGTEAFF.

The rearrangement joins TRBV27 to TRBJ1-1; 8 bases are shared with TRBD1. This CDR3 has 13 residues. V shed 7 bases, J shed 1 base, and the junction held 2 bases outside the gene matches. CDR1 and CDR2 (germline): MNHEY, SMNVEV (reference sequence). The CDR3 spells CASTDRGNTEAFF. The CDR3 DNA sequence: TGTGCCAGCACAGACAGGGGGAACACTGAAGCTTTCTTT.

In the case of this clone: Distinct nucleotide sequences in the sample also encode this CDR3. The J gene is TRBJ2-3, the V gene TRBV5-1; perhaps TRBD1 as D (7 bases). Trimming removed 1 base at V and 0 bases at J, with 9 bases between. Germline-derived CDR1 and CDR2 are SGHRS and YFSETQ. CDR3 size: 15 residues. CDR3 nucleotide sequence: TGCGCCAGCAGCTTGTCAGGGGGGAGCACAGATACGCAGTATTTT. It codes for CASSLSGGSTDTQYF.

V gene TRBV2 combines with J gene TRBJ2-5, with D hard to call. The CDR3 runs to 11 residues. V lost 6 bases, J lost 5 bases, and 7 bases lay in between. Germline V gives CDR1 SNHLY, CDR2 FYNNEI. The CDR3 here is CASSLGETQYF. The DNA for the CDR3 is TGTGCCAGCAGCTTAGGGGAGACCCAGTACTTC.

This rearrangement joins TRBV5-1 to TRBJ2-7; a possible D gene is TRBD2 (6 bases). The CDR3 length is 15 residues. CDR1 SGHRS and CDR2 YFSETQ come from the germline V gene. The V and J ends lost 0 bases and 2 bases respectively, with 12 bases between them. CDR3 region: CASSLESGLTYEQYF. The CDR3 DNA is TGCGCCAGCAGCTTGGAGAGCGGGTTAACCTACGAGCAGTACTTC.

V is TRBV30 and J is TRBJ2-3; TRBD1 agrees at 9 bases. The trim removed 1 base at V and 15 bases at J, leaving 8 bases unmatched. This CDR3 has 12 residues. Germline V lookup: CDR1 GTSNPN, CDR2 SVGIG (reference sequence). The CDR3 spells CAWSGGQGPLYF. The DNA of the CDR3 is TGTGCCTGGAGTGGAGGACAGGGGCCCCTCTATTTT.

A single count supports this clone. This chain joins TRBV21-1 and TRBJ2-1; the table names TRBD2, a call not compared with the DNA. TRBV21-1 is assigned pseudogene status. The CDR3 extends over 19 amino acids. The CDR3 nucleotides read TGTGCCACCCGCGGGGGGGGCCGTCACGGGACTAGCGCCTACAATGAGCAGTTCTTC. Translation: CATRGGGRHGTSAYNEQFF.

V is TRBV7-9 and J is TRBJ2-1; tentative D call: TRBD2 (7 bases). The CDR3 runs 14 residues. CDR1 and CDR2 (germline): SEHNR, FQNEAQ (reference sequence). V was trimmed by 5 bases and J by 4 bases, leaving 12 bases between them. In DNA form, the CDR3 reads TGTGCCAGCAGCCAGGGAGGGGGGTACAATGAGCAGTTCTTC. It codes for CASSQGGGYNEQFF.

This clone was found once. This sequence joins TRBV7-9 and TRBJ2-4, with TRBD2 matching over 7 bases. J was trimmed by 13 bases and V by 5 bases; bases with no gene match: 8. There are 12 residues in the CDR3. Per the germline V gene, CDR1 is SEHNR and CDR2 is FQNEAQ (reference sequence). CDR3 DNA sequence: TGTGCCAGCAGCCTATCTTTGGGGGGGCAGTACTTC. This sequence encodes CASSLSLGGQYF.

The CDR3 bases are TGTGCCAGCACCGGACGGACTGGACTTGGGGGTACGCAGTATTTT. Translated: CASTGRTGLGGTQYF. This rearrangement joins TRBV28 to TRBJ2-3; tentatively, D is TRBD1 or TRBD2 (5 bases each). The V end was cut by 7 bases, the J end by 8 bases, with 22 bases between. Per germline, CDR1 MDHEN and CDR2 SYDVKM. This CDR3 region has 15 residues.

Comments on this clone: One end of the junction varies from germline; a read error may be responsible. This chain links TRBV28 with TRBJ1-1; 7 positions agree with TRBD1. Germline lookup yields CDR1 MDHEN and CDR2 SYDVKM. The CDR3 is 12 amino acids. DNA of the CDR3: TGTGCCAGCAGCTCTGGCTCAGGGGGTACTAAGTTT. This translates into CASSSGSGGTKF.

The chain has TRBV5-4 and TRBJ2-5, with 7 bases aligning to TRBD2. The germline CDR1 and CDR2 sequences are SGHNT and YYREEE (reference sequence). The CDR3 covers 16 residues. V shed 4 bases and J 2 bases; nucleotides not matched to a gene: 11. The CDR3 sequence is CASSPRTRPRQETQYF. CDR3 bases: TGTGCCAGCAGCCCCCGGACTAGACCGCGTCAAGAGACCCAGTACTTC.

This clone was seen more than once but under ten times. The rearrangement uses TRBV15 and TRBJ1-5, with 9 positions matching TRBD1. The CDR3 consists of 16 residues. The J segment lost 6 bases and the V segment lost 1 base, leaving 7 bases of the junction unmatched. Germline CDR1 LNHNV, CDR2 YYDKDF (reference sequence). CDR3 sequence: CATSRGGTGLGQPQHF. The CDR3 nucleotides are TGTGCCACCAGCAGAGGTGGGACAGGGCTCGGTCAGCCCCAGCATTTT.

J is TRBJ2-3 and V is TRBV4-2; 7 bases are shared with TRBD2. This CDR3 comprises 15 residues. V shed 2 bases and J 4 bases; nucleotides not matched to a gene: 6. CDR1 and CDR2 from the germline V gene are LGHNA and YNFKEQ. The CDR3: CASSQSREPADTQYF. As DNA, the CDR3 is TGTGCCAGCAGCCAATCGCGGGAGCCGGCAGATACGCAGTATTTT.

The rearrangement links TRBV6-1 to TRBJ1-4; TRBD1 agrees at 9 bases. This CDR3 region has 14 residues. The J segment lost 4 bases and the V segment lost 4 bases, leaving 1 base of the junction unmatched. CDR1 and CDR2 (germline): MNHNS, SASEGT. The DNA for the CDR3 is TGTGCCAGCAGTGCGGGACAGGGTAATGAAAAACTGTTTTTT. Its translation is CASSAGQGNEKLFF.

This rearrangement joins TRBV7-8 to TRBJ2-5; TRBD2 might be the D (5 bases). CDR1 is SGHVS and CDR2 is FQNEAQ in the germline V gene. CDR3 length: 13 residues. The V end lost 7 bases, the J end lost 5 bases, and 14 bases lay between the germline ends. CDR3 nucleotides: TGTGCCAGCACAGGCGGAGGCCGTGAGACCCAGTACTTC. Translating it yields CASTGGGRETQYF.

The chain combines TRBV5-8 with TRBJ1-5, with D hard to call. V was clipped by 5 bases and J by 3 bases, with 12 bases between them. Germline CDR1 reads SGHTS; CDR2 reads YDEGEE. The CDR3 spans 14 residues. The CDR3 DNA follows: TGTGCCAGCAGGAGAATTTCGAACAATCAGCCCCAGCATTTT. It translates to CASRRISNNQPQHF. Based on the CDR3 plus reference TRBV5-8 and TRBJ1-5, the full variable domain is EAGVTQSPTHLIKTRGQQATLRCSPISGHTSVYWYQQALGLGLQFLLWYDEGEERNRGNFPPRFSGRQFPNYSSELNVNALELEDSALYLCASRRISNNQPQHFGDGTRLSIL.

The chain links TRBV28 to TRBJ1-2, with a weak D call TRBD1 (5 bases). Germline V gene lookup returns CDR1 MDHEN and CDR2 SYDVKM. Trimming took 9 bases from V and 7 from J, leaving 12 bases between them. The CDR3 is made up of 11 amino acids. This chain's CDR3 is CASEGLGGYTF. The CDR3 DNA reads TGTGCCAGTGAGGGGTTAGGTGGCTACACCTTC.

This sequence joins TRBV20-1 and TRBJ1-2, with TRBD1 as a possible D gene (6 bases). Trimming left V 3 bases short and J 7 bases short, with 6 bases between. From germline, CDR1 is DFQATT and CDR2 SNEGSKA (reference sequence). The CDR3 totals 10 residues. The CDR3 coding sequence is TGCAGTGCTAGCAGGGGTGGCTACACCTTC. This encodes CSASRGGYTF.

This clone turned up a few times. This chain links TRBV5-1 with TRBJ2-3; the D gene is possibly TRBD2 (5 bases). There are 15 residues in the CDR3. The germline V gene encodes CDR1 SGHRS and CDR2 YFSETQ. Trimming removed 6 bases from V and 2 bases from J, with 16 bases in between. The CDR3 DNA is TGCGCCAGCACCCTTGGTGGGAGCACCACAGATACGCAGTATTTT. Protein product: CASTLGGSTTDTQYF.

This clone was seen a few times. This chain links TRBV5-4 with TRBJ2-7; D possibly corresponds to TRBD1 (6 bases). Germline values: CDR1 SGHNT, CDR2 YYREEE (reference sequence). CDR3 length: 17 residues. Trimming took 4 bases from V and 6 from J, leaving 26 bases between them. The CDR3 DNA sequence: TGTGCCAGCAGCAAGGGATCAGGGGCAGGGACGGCGAGCGAGCAGTACTTC. It translates to CASSKGSGAGTASEQYF.